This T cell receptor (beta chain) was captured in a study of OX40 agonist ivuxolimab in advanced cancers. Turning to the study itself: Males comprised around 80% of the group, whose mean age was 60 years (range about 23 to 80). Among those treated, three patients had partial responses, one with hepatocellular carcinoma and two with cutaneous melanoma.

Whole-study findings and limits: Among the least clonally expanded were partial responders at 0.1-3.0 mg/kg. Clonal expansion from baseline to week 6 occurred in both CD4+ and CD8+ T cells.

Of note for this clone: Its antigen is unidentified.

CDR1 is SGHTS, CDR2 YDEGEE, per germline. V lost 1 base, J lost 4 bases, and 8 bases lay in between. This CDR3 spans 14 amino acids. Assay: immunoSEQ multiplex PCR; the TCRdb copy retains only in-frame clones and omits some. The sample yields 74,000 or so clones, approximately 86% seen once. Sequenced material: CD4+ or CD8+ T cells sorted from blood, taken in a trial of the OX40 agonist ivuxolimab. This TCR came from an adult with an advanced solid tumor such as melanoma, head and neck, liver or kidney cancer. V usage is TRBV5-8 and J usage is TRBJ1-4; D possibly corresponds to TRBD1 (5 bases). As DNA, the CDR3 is TGTGCCAGCAGCTTGTGGGGGTATAATGAAAAACTGTTTTTT. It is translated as CASSLWGYNEKLFF.